Following are 15 T cell receptor beta chains from one sample sequenced in a study of shared clonotypes between healthy human individuals. The method was immunoSEQ multiplex PCR; TCRdb's version includes in-frame clones alone and lacks a portion of them. This table holds 950,000 to 1,100,000 clones, around 78% found once. Sequenced input: memory CD4+ T cells from PBMCs. Subset here: CD45RA-negative fraction. These receptors were collected from a man younger than 30 in good health. Some clones in this sample may be carry-over from other donors' samples.

V gene TRBV29-1 combines with J gene TRBJ2-1, with a weak D call TRBD2 (6 bases). Germline CDR1 is SQVTM and CDR2 is ANQGSEA. Trimming pared 7 bases from V and 10 bases from J, leaving 23 bases between. This CDR3 is 14 amino acids long. The CDR3, as DNA: TGCAGCGGAAGAGGTAGCGGCCGGTGGGAGGAGCAGTTCTTC. Translation: CSGRGSGRWEEQFF.

This chain connects TRBV7-9 to TRBJ2-6; a possible D gene is TRBD2 (6 bases). Germline loops: CDR1 SEHNR, CDR2 FQNEAQ (reference sequence). This CDR3 contains 16 residues. The V end was cut by 5 bases, the J end by 0 bases, with 11 bases between. The CDR3 here is CASSPIGSSGANVLTF. The CDR3 DNA sequence: TGTGCCAGCAGCCCGATCGGGAGCTCTGGGGCCAACGTCCTGACTTTC.

This clone was counted a few times. J is TRBJ1-2 and V is TRBV6-6; D might be TRBD1 (5 bases). Trimming took 0 bases from V and 8 from J, leaving 7 bases between them. Germline V CDR1 and CDR2: MNHNY, SVGAGI (reference sequence). The CDR3 runs to 12 residues. CDR3 DNA: TGTGCCAGCAGTTACTCGAGGGGAGGCTACACCTTC. The encoded protein is CASSYSRGGYTF.

In the case of this clone: A far more abundant clone sits one base away, making this likely a read error. The V gene is TRBV30, the J gene TRBJ2-3; D unclear. The CDR3 loop spans 12 amino acids. V shed 7 bases and J shed 10 bases, with 18 bases lying between them. CDR1 and CDR2 from the germline V gene are GTSNPN and SVGIG (reference sequence). This chain's CDR3 is CASTWAHSAQYF. The CDR3 DNA follows: TGTGCCTCCACCTGGGCCCATTCTGCGCAGTATTTT.

In this sample, this clone turned up once. The rearrangement links TRBV5-6 to TRBJ2-1; D is ambiguous. The length of the CDR3 is 16 residues. The V gene's germline CDR1 is SGHDT and CDR2 YYEEEE. V dropped 2 bases and J dropped 0 bases, with 12 bases sitting between them. DNA of the CDR3: TGTGCCAGCAGCTTCCGGCAAATTAGCTCCTACAATGAGCAGTTCTTC. It encodes CASSFRQISSYNEQFF. Combining the CDR3 with reference TRBV5-6 and TRBJ2-1 gives the whole variable domain DAGVTQSPTHLIKTRGQQVTLRCSPKSGHDTVSWYQQALGQGPQFIFQYYEEEERQRGNFPDRFSGHQFPNYSSELNVNALLLGDSALYLCASSFRQISSYNEQFFGPGTRLTVL.

This chain joins TRBV6-1 and TRBJ1-4, with D possibly matching TRBD1 (5 bases). Germline values: CDR1 MNHNS, CDR2 SASEGT. The CDR3 is 14 amino acids. Trimming took 6 bases from V and 6 from J, leaving 14 bases between them. CDR3 residues: CASSPLGTDEKLFF. CDR3 DNA sequence: TGTGCCAGCAGCCCCCTTGGGACGGATGAAAAACTGTTTTTT.

The chain employs TRBV6-5 and TRBJ1-5; weak D call: TRBD1 (6 bases). In germline, CDR1 is MNHEY, CDR2 SVGAGI. Trimming left V 1 base short and J 7 bases short, with 14 bases between. This CDR3 spans 15 amino acids. The CDR3 sequence: CASSYFGGREQPQHF. DNA of the CDR3: TGTGCCAGCAGTTACTTTGGGGGCCGAGAACAGCCCCAGCATTTT.

This clone was seen a handful of times. Here the CDR3 reads CASSALGTEAFF. In DNA, the CDR3 is TGTGCCAGCAGTGCCCTTGGCACTGAAGCTTTCTTT. This rearrangement joins TRBV6-1 to TRBJ1-1; D gene uncertain. Trimming left V 4 bases short and J 4 bases short, with 7 bases between. This CDR3 has 12 residues. Germline lookup yields CDR1 MNHNS and CDR2 SASEGT.

V and J are TRBV11-2 and TRBJ1-2; no firm D call. The V gene lost 5 bases and the J gene lost 6 bases, with 16 bases spanning the gap. The CDR3 is made up of 14 amino acids. The germline gives CDR1 SGHAT, CDR2 FQNNGV. CDR3 nucleotides: TGTGCCAGCAGCCTAACCACGGCCGTACATGGCTACACCTTC. This translates into CASSLTTAVHGYTF.

The rearrangement uses TRBV28 and TRBJ1-1, with D perhaps matching TRBD1 (5 bases). Looked up from germline, CDR1 is MDHEN and CDR2 is SYDVKM. The CDR3 totals 15 residues. Trimming removed 5 bases from V and 1 base from J, with 14 bases in between. CDR3 DNA: TGTGCCAGCAGTGCCCCTTTTGGGGGGAACACTGAAGCTTTCTTT. Translation: CASSAPFGGNTEAFF.

Points on this clone: Other nucleotide sequences in the sample specify the same CDR3. J is TRBJ2-5 and V is TRBV19; 7 nucleotides match TRBD2. V was clipped by 2 bases and J by 2 bases; unmatched bases: 2. This CDR3 spans 14 amino acids. The germline V gene has CDR1 LNHDA and CDR2 SQIVND (reference sequence). The CDR3 reads CASSISSGQETQYF. In DNA form, the CDR3 reads TGTGCCAGTAGTATATCTAGCGGTCAAGAGACCCAGTACTTC.

On this clone itself: Its ends do not fully match the called genes, so a read error is possible. The sample holds other DNA sequences that translate to the same CDR3. The chain is built from TRBV30 and TRBJ2-5; perhaps D is TRBD1 or TRBD2 (6 bases each). This CDR3 comprises 16 residues. Germline CDR1 and CDR2: GTSNPN and SVGIG (reference sequence). The CDR3 sequence is CAWKRGEQLGQETQHF. The CDR3 DNA is TGTGCCTGGAAAAGGGGGGAACAGCTAGGCCAAGAGACCCAGCACTTC.

The chain employs TRBV29-1 and TRBJ1-1, with TRBD1 matching over 8 bases. CDR3 length equals 13 residues. The germline V gene encodes CDR1 SQVTM and CDR2 ANQGSEA. V trimming: 3 bases; J trimming: 5 bases; junction bases outside the gene matches: 5. CDR3 in amino acids: CSVDRGPGTEAFF. For the CDR3, the DNA is TGCAGCGTTGACAGGGGGCCGGGAACTGAAGCTTTCTTT.

Only a few counts were recorded for this clone. The chain has TRBV5-1 and TRBJ2-5, with D possibly being TRBD1 (6 bases). Trimming took 6 bases from V and 7 from J, leaving 19 bases between them. CDR1 is SGHRS and CDR2 is YFSETQ in the germline V gene. The length of the CDR3 is 14 residues. CDR3 amino acids: CASNPLGAHGTQYF. CDR3 coding DNA: TGCGCCAGCAACCCACTGGGGGCTCATGGGACCCAGTACTTC.

As for this clone: Other DNA sequences from this sample encode an identical CDR3 as well. This chain uses TRBV5-1 with TRBJ2-3; D uncertain. CDR3 length: 12 amino acids. Trimming removed 5 bases at V and 0 bases at J, with 4 bases between. The germline gives CDR1 SGHRS, CDR2 YFSETQ. The CDR3 sequence is CASSQSTDTQYF. The CDR3 nucleotides read TGCGCCAGCAGTCAGAGCACAGATACGCAGTATTTT.